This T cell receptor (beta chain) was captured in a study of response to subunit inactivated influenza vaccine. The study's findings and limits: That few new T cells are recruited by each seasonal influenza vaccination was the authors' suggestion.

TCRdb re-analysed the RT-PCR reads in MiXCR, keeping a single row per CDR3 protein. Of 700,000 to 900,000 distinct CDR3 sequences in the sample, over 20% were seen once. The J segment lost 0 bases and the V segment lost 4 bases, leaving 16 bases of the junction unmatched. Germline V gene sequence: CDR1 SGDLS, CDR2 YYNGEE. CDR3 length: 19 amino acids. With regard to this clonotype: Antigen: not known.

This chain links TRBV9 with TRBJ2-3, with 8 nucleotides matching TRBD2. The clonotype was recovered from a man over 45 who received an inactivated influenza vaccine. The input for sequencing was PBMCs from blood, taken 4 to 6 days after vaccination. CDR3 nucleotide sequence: TGTGCCAGCAGCACCTCGACTAGCGCGGGAGATATAAGCACAGATACGCAGTATTTT. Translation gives CASSTSTSAGDISTDTQYF.